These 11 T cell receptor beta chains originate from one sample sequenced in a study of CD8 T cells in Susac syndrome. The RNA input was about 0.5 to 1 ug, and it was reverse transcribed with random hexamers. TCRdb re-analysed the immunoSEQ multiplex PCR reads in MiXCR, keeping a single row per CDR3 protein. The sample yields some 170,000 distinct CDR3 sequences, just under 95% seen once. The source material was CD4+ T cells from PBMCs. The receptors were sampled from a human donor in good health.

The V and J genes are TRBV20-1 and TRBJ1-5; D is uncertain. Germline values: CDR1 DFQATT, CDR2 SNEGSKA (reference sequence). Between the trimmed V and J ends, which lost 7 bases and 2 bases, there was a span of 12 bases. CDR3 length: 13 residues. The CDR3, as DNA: TGCAGTGGAGGGTCGGGAGGCAATCAGCCCCAGCATTTT. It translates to CSGGSGGNQPQHF.

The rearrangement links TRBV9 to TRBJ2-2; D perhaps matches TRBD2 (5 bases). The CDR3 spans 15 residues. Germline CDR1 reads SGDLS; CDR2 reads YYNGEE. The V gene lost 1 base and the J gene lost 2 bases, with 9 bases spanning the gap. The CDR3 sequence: CASSVLRGNTGELFF. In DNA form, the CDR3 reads TGTGCCAGCAGCGTACTACGGGGTAACACCGGGGAGCTGTTTTTT.

The CDR3 region has the DNA TGTGCCAGCAGCTTACAGGGCGGGGGCGCAGATACGCAGTATTTT. Amino acids: CASSLQGGGADTQYF. V gene TRBV7-2 combines with J gene TRBJ2-3; a possible D gene is TRBD2 (7 bases). V lost 2 bases, J lost 4 bases, and 13 bases lay in between. Per the germline V gene, CDR1 is SGHTA and CDR2 is FQGNSA. The CDR3 length is 15 residues.

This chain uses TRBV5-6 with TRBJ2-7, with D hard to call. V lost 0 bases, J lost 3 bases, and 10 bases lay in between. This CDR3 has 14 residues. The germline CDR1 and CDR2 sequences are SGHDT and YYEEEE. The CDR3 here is CASSLVGNSYEQYF. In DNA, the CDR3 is TGTGCCAGCAGCTTGGTCGGCAATAGCTACGAGCAGTACTTC.

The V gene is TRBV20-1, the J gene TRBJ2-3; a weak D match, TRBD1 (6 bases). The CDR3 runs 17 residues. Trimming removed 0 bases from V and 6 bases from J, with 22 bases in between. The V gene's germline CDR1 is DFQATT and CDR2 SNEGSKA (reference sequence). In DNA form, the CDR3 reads TGCAGTGCTAGAGATTCCCAGGGGCTACAGTTTCTGGATACGCAGTATTTT. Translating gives CSARDSQGLQFLDTQYF.

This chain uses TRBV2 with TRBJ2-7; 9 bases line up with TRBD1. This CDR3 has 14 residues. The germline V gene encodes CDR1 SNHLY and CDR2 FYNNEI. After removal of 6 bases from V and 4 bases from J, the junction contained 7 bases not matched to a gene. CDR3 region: CASSSQGARYEQYF. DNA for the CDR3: TGTGCCAGCAGCTCACAGGGGGCGCGGTACGAGCAGTACTTC.

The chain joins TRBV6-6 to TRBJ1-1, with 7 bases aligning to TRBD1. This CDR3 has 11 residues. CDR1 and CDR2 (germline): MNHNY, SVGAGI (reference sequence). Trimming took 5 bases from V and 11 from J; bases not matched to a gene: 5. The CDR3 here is CASSTDRVAFF. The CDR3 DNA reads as TGTGCCAGCAGTACCGACAGGGTCGCTTTCTTT.

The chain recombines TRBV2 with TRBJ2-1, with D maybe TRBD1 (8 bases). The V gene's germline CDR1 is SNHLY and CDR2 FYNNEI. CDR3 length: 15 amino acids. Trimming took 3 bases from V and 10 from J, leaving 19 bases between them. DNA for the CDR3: TGTGCCAGCAGTGAGGACAGGGAGGGAACGGGAGAGCAGTTCTTC. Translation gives CASSEDREGTGEQFF.

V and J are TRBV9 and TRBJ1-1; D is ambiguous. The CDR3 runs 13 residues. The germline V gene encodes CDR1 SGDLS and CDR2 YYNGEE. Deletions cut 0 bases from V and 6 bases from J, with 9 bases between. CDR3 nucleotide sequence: TGTGCCAGCAGCGTAGGGCTGATCTCTGAAGCTTTCTTT. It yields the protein CASSVGLISEAFF. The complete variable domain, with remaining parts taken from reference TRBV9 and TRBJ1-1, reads DSGVTQTPKHLITATGQRVTLRCSPRSGDLSVYWYQQSLDQGLQFLIQYYNGEERAKGNILERFSAQQFPDLHSELNLSSLELGDSALYFCASSVGLISEAFFGQGTRLTVV.

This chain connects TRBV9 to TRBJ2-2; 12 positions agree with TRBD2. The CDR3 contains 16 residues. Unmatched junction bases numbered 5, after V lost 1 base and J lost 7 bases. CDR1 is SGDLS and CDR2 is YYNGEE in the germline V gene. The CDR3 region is CASSVSSGGAGGELFF. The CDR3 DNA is TGTGCCAGCAGCGTATCTAGCGGGGGGGCTGGCGGGGAGCTGTTTTTT. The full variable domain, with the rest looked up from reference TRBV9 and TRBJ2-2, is DSGVTQTPKHLITATGQRVTLRCSPRSGDLSVYWYQQSLDQGLQFLIQYYNGEERAKGNILERFSAQQFPDLHSELNLSSLELGDSALYFCASSVSSGGAGGELFFGEGSRLTVL.

In DNA form, the CDR3 reads TGCGCCAGCAGCTTGGCCTCCCTAGCGGGGGGGCGAGGAGATACGCAGTATTTT. Translation gives CASSLASLAGGRGDTQYF. This chain joins TRBV5-1 and TRBJ2-3; 12 bases are a match to TRBD2. The CDR3 extends over 18 amino acids. From germline, CDR1 is SGHRS and CDR2 YFSETQ. V lost 0 bases to trimming and J lost 5 bases; unmatched junction nucleotides: 10.